The 28 T cell receptor beta chains below come from one sample, sequenced in a study of blood T cells in healthy people across ages. The authors ran a second PCR of roughly 6 to 12 cycles using a sample-barcoded 5' primer and a J-beta primer mix. Via MiXCR, TCRdb re-called the 5' RACE reads, giving one row per CDR3 protein. The sample contains roughly 1,000,000 distinct CDR3 sequences, 25% of which appear only once. This same sample was also part of a study on T cells of mothers and their children.

The sequenced material came from blood. The source is a girl aged 2-9 years in good health.

The CDR3, as DNA: TGTGCCAGCAGCCAAGACCTCGGCGGGTTCTATAATCAGCCCCAGCATTTT. Its translation: CASSQDLGGFYNQPQHF. The J gene is TRBJ1-5, the V gene TRBV4-2; D unclear. This CDR3 region has 17 residues. The germline CDR1 and CDR2 sequences are LGHNA and YNFKEQ. V dropped 0 bases and J dropped 4 bases, with 16 bases sitting between them.

This clonotype was recorded a few times. The rearrangement links TRBV6-1 to TRBJ2-1, with 7 bases aligning to TRBD2. After removal of 6 bases from V and 6 bases from J, the junction contained 17 bases not matched to a gene. This CDR3 is built from 17 residues. Germline V CDR1 and CDR2: MNHNS, SASEGT. The CDR3 DNA sequence: TGTGCCAGCAGCCTCATCCACGGGGGAGGGCCGTTCAATGAGCAGTTCTTC. Translated: CASSLIHGGGPFNEQFF.

This sequence joins TRBV7-9 and TRBJ2-7, with no clear D. The CDR3 contains 14 residues. The V gene's germline CDR1 is SEHNR and CDR2 FQNEAQ (reference sequence). Deletions cut 4 bases from V and 2 bases from J, with 12 bases between. Written as DNA, the CDR3 is TGTGCCAGCAGCTCCCCGAACCGACCCTACGAGCAGTACTTC. Encoded protein: CASSSPNRPYEQYF. The full variable domain, its missing parts supplied by reference TRBV7-9 and TRBJ2-7, is DTGVSQNPRHKITKRGQNVTFRCDPISEHNRLYWYRQTLGQGPEFLTYFQNEAQLEKSRLLSDRFSAERPKGSFSTLEIQRTEQGDSAMYLCASSSPNRPYEQYFGPGTRLTVT.

This sequence joins TRBV11-2 and TRBJ2-1, with D perhaps TRBD1 (5 bases). Germline lookup yields CDR1 SGHAT and CDR2 FQNNGV. This CDR3 has 16 residues. V was clipped by 3 bases and J by 6 bases, with 18 bases between them. The CDR3 region has the DNA TGTGCCAGCAGCTTTTACCTCGACAGTGTCAGCAATGAGCAGTTCTTC. Amino acids: CASSFYLDSVSNEQFF.

For this clonotype: The conserved phenylalanine or tryptophan normally closing the CDR3 is absent here, so this likely arose from a read error. The chain is built from TRBV20-1 and TRBJ2-3, with 7 nucleotides matching TRBD2. The germline V gene has CDR1 DFQATT and CDR2 SNEGSKA (reference sequence). This CDR3 is built from 14 residues. V gave up 4 bases and J gave up 3 bases; unmatched junction bases: 7. Here the CDR3 DNA reads TGCAGTGCTACCAGTTCTAGCGGAACAGATACGCAGTATCTT. This encodes CSATSSSGTDTQYL.

This clonotype occurred a few times. V usage is TRBV9 and J usage is TRBJ2-7; possibly TRBD1 for D (5 bases). The CDR3 totals 16 residues. Germline CDR1 reads SGDLS; CDR2 reads YYNGEE. Trimming removed 0 bases from V and 0 bases from J, with 13 bases in between. CDR3 amino acids: CASSVAGAPYSYEQYF. Here the CDR3 DNA reads TGTGCCAGCAGCGTAGCTGGGGCCCCCTACTCCTACGAGCAGTACTTC.

The rearrangement joins TRBV7-9 to TRBJ1-5; D ambiguous. Trimming removed 5 bases from V and 0 bases from J, with 2 bases in between. CDR1 and CDR2 from the germline V gene are SEHNR and FQNEAQ (reference sequence). The CDR3 has 12 residues. The DNA for the CDR3 is TGTGCCAGCAGCATTAGCAATCAGCCCCAGCATTTT. It specifies CASSISNQPQHF.

This clonotype was detected only a few times. This sequence joins TRBV5-1 and TRBJ2-7; D is ambiguous. CDR1 is SGHRS, CDR2 YFSETQ, per germline. Trimming took off 5 bases at V and 1 base at J, with 13 bases between the two ends. The CDR3 covers 14 residues. The chain's CDR3 is CASSYPDSSYEQYF. In DNA form, the CDR3 reads TGCGCCAGCAGTTATCCCGACTCTTCCTACGAGCAGTACTTC.

This chain uses TRBV15 with TRBJ2-3, with 9 bases fitting TRBD2. Looked up from germline, CDR1 is LNHNV and CDR2 is YYDKDF (reference sequence). J gave up 6 bases and V 0 bases, and 10 bases lay outside the gene matches. The CDR3 has 17 residues. CDR3 DNA: TGTGCCACCAGCAGAGAGGGGGGACTAGCTTTCTCGGATACGCAGTATTTT. Protein sequence: CATSREGGLAFSDTQYF.

V is TRBV5-1 and J is TRBJ2-5, with D perhaps TRBD1 or TRBD2 (6 bases each). V was shortened by 5 bases and J by 5 bases, with 22 bases between the two germline ends. Germline-derived CDR1 and CDR2 are SGHRS and YFSETQ. The CDR3 runs 16 residues. The CDR3 coding sequence is TGCGCCAGCAGTCCGACTGGTAGTCAAGGGGGGGAGACCCAGTACTTC. It encodes CASSPTGSQGGETQYF.

This clonotype was counted only a few times. V and J are TRBV7-8 and TRBJ2-5, with 8 bases identical to TRBD2. There are 14 residues in the CDR3. Germline CDR1 SGHVS, CDR2 FQNEAQ. The J segment lost 3 bases and the V segment lost 3 bases, leaving 3 bases of the junction unmatched. The CDR3 reads CASSFSGEEETQYF. The CDR3 DNA reads TGTGCCAGCAGCTTTAGCGGGGAAGAAGAGACCCAGTACTTC.

This clonotype was detected a few times. The rearrangement joins TRBV29-1 to TRBJ1-1; D not certain. V gave up 4 bases and J gave up 0 bases, with 9 bases separating them. Germline assignment: CDR1 SQVTM and CDR2 ANQGSEA. The CDR3 totals 13 residues. CDR3 bases: TGCAGCGTTGTAAGGCCGATGAACACTGAAGCTTTCTTT. Translation: CSVVRPMNTEAFF.

This chain uses TRBV6-5 with TRBJ2-5; possibly TRBD1 or TRBD2 for D (5 bases each). V was cut by 2 bases and J by 12 bases, with 19 bases left in between. CDR1 is MNHEY, CDR2 SVGAGI, per germline. The CDR3 has 14 residues. The CDR3 DNA is TGTGCCAGCAGTTACACCGAACGGGACCGGCCCAAGTACTTC. Protein sequence: CASSYTERDRPKYF.

The chain is built from TRBV6-5 and TRBJ2-7, with D maybe TRBD1 (8 bases). The CDR3 is made up of 16 amino acids. Germline-derived CDR1 and CDR2 are MNHEY and SVGAGI. The V end was cut by 6 bases, the J end by 3 bases, with 21 bases between. The CDR3 loop reads CASSFDYRGGLYEQYF. The CDR3 coding sequence is TGTGCCAGCAGCTTCGATTACAGGGGGGGACTCTACGAGCAGTACTTC.

This chain links TRBV19 with TRBJ1-1; D is possibly TRBD1 (5 bases). Germline CDR1 reads LNHDA; CDR2 reads SQIVND (reference sequence). The CDR3 consists of 13 residues. Trimming removed 7 bases from V and 1 base from J, with 10 bases in between. The CDR3, as DNA: TGTGCCAGTATCTGGGGCCCGAACACTGAAGCTTTCTTT. This sequence encodes CASIWGPNTEAFF.

The chain links TRBV12-3 or TRBV12-4 to TRBJ1-5; D uncertain. The CDR3 length is 17 residues. Between the trimmed V and J ends, which lost 3 bases and 2 bases, there was a span of 17 bases. DNA for the CDR3: TGTGCCAGCAGTTTTTTCCCCATCCGGTGGGGCAATCAGCCCCAGCATTTT. It yields the protein CASSFFPIRWGNQPQHF.

The genes are TRBV3-1 and TRBJ2-3; D uncertain. This CDR3 comprises 12 residues. The V and J ends lost 1 base and 6 bases respectively, with 5 bases between them. CDR1 and CDR2 from the germline V gene are LGHDT and YNNKEL (reference sequence). Written as DNA, the CDR3 is TGTGCCAGCAGCCAAGCTTTCGATACGCAGTATTTT. Amino acids: CASSQAFDTQYF.

The chain joins TRBV9 to TRBJ2-1, with D perhaps TRBD2 (6 bases). V was pared by 10 bases and J by 3 bases, with 20 bases between. Germline CDR1 reads SGDLS; CDR2 reads YYNGEE. The CDR3 is made up of 15 amino acids. CDR3 bases: TGTGCCTTCCTCCGGGACTCTCCTAACTACAATGAGCAGTTCTTC. This encodes CAFLRDSPNYNEQFF. The whole variable domain, remainder taken from reference TRBV9 and TRBJ2-1, is DSGVTQTPKHLITATGQRVTLRCSPRSGDLSVYWYQQSLDQGLQFLIQYYNGEERAKGNILERFSAQQFPDLHSELNLSSLELGDSALYFCAFLRDSPNYNEQFFGPGTRLTVL.

This clonotype was picked up a small number of times. V usage is TRBV7-2 and J usage is TRBJ1-4; D gene ambiguous. V lost 5 bases and J 8 bases, leaving 18 bases between the germline ends. The CDR3 runs 15 residues. CDR1 is SGHTA and CDR2 is FQGNSA in the germline V gene. CDR3 in amino acids: CASSPTGPGGEKLFF. In nucleotides, the CDR3 is TGTGCCAGCAGCCCGACCGGCCCCGGCGGGGAAAAACTGTTTTTT.

This clonotype came up a few times. This chain uses TRBV12-3 or TRBV12-4 with TRBJ1-2; no firm D call. The germline V and J ends were trimmed by 6 bases and 5 bases, with 13 bases remaining between them. The CDR3 length is 13 residues. The CDR3: CASSATLPYGYTF. The CDR3 DNA sequence: TGTGCCAGCAGCGCGACCCTCCCATATGGCTACACCTTC.

This clonotype has just a few counts. The chain links TRBV29-1 to TRBJ2-5, with TRBD1 matching 8 bases. The end of the DNA fits TRBJ2-7 better, so the J call may be wrong. This CDR3 is built from 14 residues. Germline-derived CDR1 and CDR2 are SQVTM and ANQGSEA. This CDR3 reads CSAAGGGQGYEQYF. CDR3 DNA: TGCAGCGCCGCCGGCGGCGGACAGGGCTACGAGCAGTACTTC.

V and J are TRBV20-1 and TRBJ1-4; 7 nucleotides line up with TRBD1. CDR1 DFQATT and CDR2 SNEGSKA come from the germline V gene (reference sequence). The ends lost 6 bases at V and 7 bases at J; junction bases unmatched: 8. The CDR3 runs 13 residues. The CDR3 DNA reads as TGCAGTGCAACAGGGGACGGGGGTGAAAAACTGTTTTTT. Protein sequence: CSATGDGGEKLFF.

The J gene is TRBJ1-1, the V gene TRBV5-1; no clear D gene. Germline loops: CDR1 SGHRS, CDR2 YFSETQ. V lost 2 bases to trimming and J lost 1 base, with 9 bases between them. The CDR3 totals 14 residues. The CDR3 is CASSFRQQNTEAFF. Written as DNA, the CDR3 is TGCGCCAGCAGCTTCCGGCAGCAGAACACTGAAGCTTTCTTT.

This clonotype was seen a few times. The genes are TRBV9 and TRBJ1-1, with no clear D. Germline CDR1 and CDR2: SGDLS and YYNGEE. V gave up 3 bases and J gave up 5 bases, with 14 bases separating them. The CDR3 length is 14 residues. The CDR3 region is CASSERGGGTEAFF. As DNA, the CDR3 is TGTGCCAGCAGCGAACGGGGAGGAGGAACTGAAGCTTTCTTT.

The rearrangement joins TRBV7-2 to TRBJ2-1; D gene unclear. The DNA matches TRBJ2-7 better at its end, which makes the J call doubtful. The CDR3 is made up of 13 amino acids. Germline CDR1 is SGHTA and CDR2 is FQGNSA. CDR3 region: CASSLSVYHEQYF. CDR3 coding DNA: TGTGCCAGCAGCTTATCCGTCTACCACGAGCAGTACTTC.

Concerning this clonotype itself: A junction end diverges from the germline sequence, so it may reflect a read error. The chain is built from TRBV7-2 and TRBJ1-4; tentative D call: TRBD1 (5 bases). There are 14 residues in the CDR3. The germline gives CDR1 SGHTA, CDR2 FQGNSA. CDR3 loop: CASSLRATNEKLLF. DNA for the CDR3: TGTGCCAGCAGCCTCAGGGCAACTAATGAAAAACTGCTTTTT.

In its sample, this clonotype was seen many times. The V gene is TRBV9, the J gene TRBJ2-7; D tentatively fits TRBD1 or TRBD2 (5 bases each). Germline V gene data show CDR1 as SGDLS and CDR2 as YYNGEE. This CDR3 has 17 residues. V was trimmed by 0 bases and J by 4 bases, leaving 20 bases between them. The CDR3 sequence is CASSVEGKRDPPYEQYF. CDR3 coding DNA: TGTGCCAGCAGCGTAGAGGGAAAGAGGGACCCTCCTTACGAGCAGTACTTC.

This clonotype was recorded a few times. The CDR3 loop reads CSGKGDPDTQYF. The CDR3 bases are TGCAGCGGGAAGGGGGATCCAGATACGCAGTATTTT. This sequence joins TRBV29-1 and TRBJ2-3; a possible D gene is TRBD1 (6 bases). Germline assignment: CDR1 SQVTM and CDR2 ANQGSEA. The CDR3 has 12 residues. The ends were cut back, 7 bases at V and 4 bases at J, with 12 bases in the middle.